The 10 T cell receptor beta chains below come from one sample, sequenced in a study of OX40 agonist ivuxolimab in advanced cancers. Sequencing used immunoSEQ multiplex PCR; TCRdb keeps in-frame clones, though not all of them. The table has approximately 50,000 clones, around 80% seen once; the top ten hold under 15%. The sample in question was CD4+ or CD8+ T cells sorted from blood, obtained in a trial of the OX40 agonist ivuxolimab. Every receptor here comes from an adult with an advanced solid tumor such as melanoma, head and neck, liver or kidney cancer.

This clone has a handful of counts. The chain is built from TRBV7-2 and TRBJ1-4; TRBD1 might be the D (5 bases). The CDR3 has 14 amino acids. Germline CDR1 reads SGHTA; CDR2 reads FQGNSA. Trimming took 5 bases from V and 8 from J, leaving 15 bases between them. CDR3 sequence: CASSQGRGGEKLFF. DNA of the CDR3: TGTGCCAGCAGCCAAGGGAGGGGAGGAGAAAAACTGTTTTTT.

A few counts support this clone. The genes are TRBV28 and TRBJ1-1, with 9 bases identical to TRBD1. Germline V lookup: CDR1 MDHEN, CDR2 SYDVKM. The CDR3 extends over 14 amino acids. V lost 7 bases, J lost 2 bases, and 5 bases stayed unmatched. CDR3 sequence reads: CASTQQGANTEAFF. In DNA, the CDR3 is TGTGCCAGCACGCAACAGGGGGCCAACACTGAAGCTTTCTTT.

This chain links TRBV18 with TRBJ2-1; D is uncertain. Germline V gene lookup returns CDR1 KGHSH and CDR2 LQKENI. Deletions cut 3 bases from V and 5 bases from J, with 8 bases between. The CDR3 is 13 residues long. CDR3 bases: TGTGCCAGCTCACCGGACGGAGACAATGAGCAGTTCTTC. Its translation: CASSPDGDNEQFF.

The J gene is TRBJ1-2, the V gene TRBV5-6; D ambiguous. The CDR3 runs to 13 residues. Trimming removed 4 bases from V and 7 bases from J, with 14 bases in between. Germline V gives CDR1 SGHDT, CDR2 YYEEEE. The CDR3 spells CASSRVGSGGYTF. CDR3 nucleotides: TGTGCCAGCAGCCGGGTGGGGAGTGGTGGCTACACCTTC.

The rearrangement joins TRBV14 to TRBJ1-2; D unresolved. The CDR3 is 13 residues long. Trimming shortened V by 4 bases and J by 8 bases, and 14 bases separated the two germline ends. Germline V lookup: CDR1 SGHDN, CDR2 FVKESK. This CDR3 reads CASSPAGTSGYTF. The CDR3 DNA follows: TGTGCCAGCAGCCCAGCGGGTACGAGCGGCTACACCTTC. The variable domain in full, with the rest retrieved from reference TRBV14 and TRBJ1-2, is EAGVTQFPSHSVIEKGQTVTLRCDPISGHDNLYWYRRVMGKEIKFLLHFVKESKQDESGMPNNRFLAERTGGTYSTLKVQPAELEDSGVYFCASSPAGTSGYTFGSGTRLTVV.

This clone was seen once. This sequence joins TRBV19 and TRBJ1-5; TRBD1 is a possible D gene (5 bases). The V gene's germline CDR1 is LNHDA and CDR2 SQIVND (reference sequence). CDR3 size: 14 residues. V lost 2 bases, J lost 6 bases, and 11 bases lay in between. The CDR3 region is CASSIWGPSQPQHF. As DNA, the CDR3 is TGTGCCAGTAGTATATGGGGCCCAAGTCAGCCCCAGCATTTT.

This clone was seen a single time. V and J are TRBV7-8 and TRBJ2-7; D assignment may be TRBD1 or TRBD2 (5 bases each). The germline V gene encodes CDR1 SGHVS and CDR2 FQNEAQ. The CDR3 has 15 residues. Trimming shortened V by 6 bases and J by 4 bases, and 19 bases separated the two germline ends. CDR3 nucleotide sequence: TGTGCCAGCAGGTCAGGGTTGGGGGTTGAGTACGAGCAGTACTTC. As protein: CASRSGLGVEYEQYF.

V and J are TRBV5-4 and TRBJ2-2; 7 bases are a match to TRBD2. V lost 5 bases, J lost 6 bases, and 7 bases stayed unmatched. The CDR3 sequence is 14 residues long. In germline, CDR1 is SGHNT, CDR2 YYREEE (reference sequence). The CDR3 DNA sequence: TGTGCCAGCAGTAAAACCGGACTAGCCGGGGAGCTGTTTTTT. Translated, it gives CASSKTGLAGELFF.

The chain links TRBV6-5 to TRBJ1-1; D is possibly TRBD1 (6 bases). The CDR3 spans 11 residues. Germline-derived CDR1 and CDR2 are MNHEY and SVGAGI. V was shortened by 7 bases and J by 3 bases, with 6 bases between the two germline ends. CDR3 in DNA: TGTGCCAGCAAGGGGGACACTGAAGCTTTCTTT. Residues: CASKGDTEAFF.

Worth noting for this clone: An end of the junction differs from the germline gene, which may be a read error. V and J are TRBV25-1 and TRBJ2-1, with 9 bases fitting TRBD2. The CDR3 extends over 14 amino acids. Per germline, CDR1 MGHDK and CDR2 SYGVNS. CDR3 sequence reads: CVSSELAGRDEQFF. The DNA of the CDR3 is TGTGTCAGCAGTGAGCTAGCGGGAAGGGATGAGCAGTTCTTC.